These T cell receptor beta chains were read from a single sample in a study of cytotoxic CD8 clonotypes in ibrutinib-treated CLL. Profiled with immunoSEQ multiplex PCR; TCRdb holds only in-frame clones, not every one. The data hold 130,000 to 150,000 clones, with 79% observed a single time. This specimen consisted of PBMCs, obtained after 12 months of ibrutinib treatment. These receptors all come from a human donor with chronic lymphocytic leukemia. CDR3s include the opening cysteine and the closing phenylalanine or tryptophan.

>TRBJ1-2|TRBV2
CASSKETGDYGYTF
>TRBJ1-1|TRBV18
CASSPIGTGGPNTEAFF
>TRBJ2-2|TRBV5-6
CASSFGTQNTGELFF
>TRBJ1-2|TRBV28
CASSPWTGWAYGYTF
>TRBJ2-5|TRBV11-2
CASSRTSGSEETQYF
>TRBJ1-1|TRBV9
CASSVQGTNTEAFF
>TRBJ2-7|TRBV18
CASSPPLIETGGGEQYF
>TRBJ1-3|TRBV5-4
CASSTGQGDIYF
>TRBJ2-2|TRBV5-1
CASSATGTNTGELFF
>TRBJ2-2|TRBV2
CASSPDSGVGLFF
>TRBJ2-2|TRBV4-2
CASSQEFSGISTGELFF
>TRBJ2-1|TRBV21-1
CARHRDFFYNEQFF
>TRBJ2-1|TRBV30
CAWSPGGRKMNNEQFF
>TRBJ1-5|TRBV9
CASSVVPGQPQHF
>TRBJ2-7|TRBV5-1
CASSLGPGQGLTYEQYF
>TRBJ2-3|TRBV5-6
CASSLEGTSGRGAQYF
>TRBJ2-2|TRBV5-1
CASSFLLAGELANTGELFF
>TRBJ2-5|TRBV7-7
CASSLGSYRGETQYF
>TRBJ2-6|TRBV7-3
CASRPDRGAGANVLTF
>TRBJ2-7|TRBV25-1
CASSDWSGTSDYEQYF